One and the same sample provided the 6 T cell receptor beta chains below, sequenced in a study of blood T cell repertoires in COVID-19 (dated by TCRdb to about 2020). The library came from the immunoSEQ multiplex PCR assay. As stored in TCRdb, this immuneACCESS dataset retains in-frame rearrangements with V and J assigned. A fraction of the clones does not appear; measured against another copy, unresolved V genes explain less than half of the discrepancy, and the remainder lacks a known reason. The sample records around 99,000 clones, about 90% of which are singletons. The top ten constitute under 1.5% of the sample. What was sequenced was peripheral blood. The source of these receptors is a woman aged 25 to 39 with acute or convalescent COVID-19.

The chain couples TRBV7-8 to TRBJ2-7, with 8 bases lining up with TRBD2. V was pared by 1 base and J by 7 bases, with 9 bases of the junction left unmatched. The CDR3 is made up of 15 amino acids. Germline values: CDR1 SGHVS, CDR2 FQNEAQ. As DNA, the CDR3 is TGTGCCAGCAGCTTAGGTGGACTAGCTTTGCAGGAGCAGTACTTC. This gives the protein CASSLGGLALQEQYF.

This chain connects TRBV29-1 to TRBJ1-2; TRBD1 aligns across 9 bases. V shed 0 bases and J 6 bases; nucleotides not matched to a gene: 11. Germline V CDR1 and CDR2: SQVTM, ANQGSEA. The CDR3 contains 16 residues. CDR3 loop: CSVEDPPGQGKNGYTF. In nucleotides, the CDR3 is TGCAGCGTTGAAGACCCACCGGGACAGGGAAAAAATGGCTACACCTTC.

This clone appeared a few times. As DNA, the CDR3 is TGTGCCAGCAGCGTAGGCTCCCCGGGTCCCGGGGAGCTGTTTTTT. It is translated as CASSVGSPGPGELFF. This chain joins TRBV9 and TRBJ2-2; the D is unclear. V lost 0 bases and J lost 6, with 12 bases in between. The CDR3 has 15 residues. In germline, CDR1 is SGDLS, CDR2 YYNGEE.

The gene calls are TRBV4-2 and TRBJ1-2, with D possibly matching TRBD1 (6 bases). V was clipped by 0 bases and J by 0 bases, with 14 bases between them. Looked up from germline, CDR1 is LGHNA and CDR2 is YNFKEQ. This CDR3 has 17 residues. DNA of the CDR3: TGTGCCAGCAGCCAAGATCGGACAGCTCCAGCTAACTATGGCTACACCTTC. This translates into CASSQDRTAPANYGYTF.

The chain combines TRBV18 with TRBJ1-1; 8 bases map to TRBD1. The CDR3 extends over 16 amino acids. CDR1 is KGHSH, CDR2 LQKENI, per germline. V dropped 2 bases and J dropped 4; count of bases not matched to a gene: 9. The CDR3 loop is CASSPTLQGAGTEAFF. CDR3 nucleotides: TGTGCCAGCTCACCAACACTGCAGGGGGCGGGCACTGAAGCTTTCTTT.

V and J are TRBV19 and TRBJ2-1; 10 bases are shared with TRBD2. The CDR3 is 17 residues long. The V gene's germline CDR1 is LNHDA and CDR2 SQIVND (reference sequence). Trimming took 6 bases from V and 3 from J; bases not matched to a gene: 11. DNA for the CDR3: TGTGCCAGTAGCGAGGGGAGCGGGAGGGTCCTCTACAATGAGCAGTTCTTC. Translating gives CASSEGSGRVLYNEQFF.